This TCR beta chain was sequenced in a study of regulatory T cells in long-lasting Graves disease. Whole-study context: Newly diagnosed Graves' patients had under 3 months of antithyroid drugs.

HTBI primers from iRepertoire and Arm-PCR of CDR3 regions yielded the TCR beta libraries. MiXCR, applied by TCRdb to the multiplex PCR reads, yields one record per CDR3 protein. The table records more than 400,000 distinct CDR3 sequences, around 15% of them present only once. The ends were cut back, 9 bases at V and 1 base at J, with 19 bases in the middle. Germline assignment: CDR1 MNHNS and CDR2 SASEGT. This CDR3 is built from 15 residues. Time point indicated: newly diagnosed GD, antithyroid drugs for less than 3 months. Isolated PBMC RNA provided the starting material for the TCR library. This clonotype was recorded many times. This same sample was also part of a study on T cells in Graves' hyperthyroidism and ophthalmopathy.

V usage is TRBV6-1 and J usage is TRBJ2-7, with D perhaps matching TRBD1 (8 bases). The sequenced sample was peripheral blood mononuclear cells (PBMCs), obtained at new diagnosis, from a patient treated with antithyroid drugs. The sequence was collected from a woman in her thirties with Graves disease. DNA of the CDR3: TGTGCCAGAAGGGAGGGCCAGGGGGCTTCCTACGAGCAGTACTTC. Protein product: CARREGQGASYEQYF.